These T cell receptor beta chains were read from a single sample in a study of blood T cell repertoires in COVID-19. TCRdb keeps only in-frame clones here, not all; method: immunoSEQ multiplex PCR. The sample holds 150,000 to 200,000 clones; around 84% are singletons and the top ten take approximately 6%. The source material was PBMCs or T cells enriched from blood (not recorded which). The receptor set was obtained from a middle-aged man who had recovered from COVID-19. Each CDR3 is given with its conserved first and last residue. The D gene is left open where the match is weak. Expanded clones get a size class; other rows say once, few or many, or leave the size out.

TRBV4-2	TRBD1	many	TRBJ1-1	CASSRNPGQGAEAFF	TGTGCCAGCAGCCGGAACCCGGGACAGGGGGCGGAGGCTTTCTTT
TRBV18	.	.	TRBJ1-2	CASSPRSGYGYTF	TGTGCCAGCTCACCACGTTCAGGCTATGGCTACACCTTC
TRBV30	.	.	TRBJ1-5	CAWSGNPDSMSNQPQHF	TGTGCCTGGAGTGGAAATCCCGACAGTATGAGCAATCAGCCCCAGCATTTT
TRBV10-2	.	.	TRBJ2-3	CASRPADTDTQYF	TGCGCCAGCAGACCAGCGGACACAGATACGCAGTATTTT
TRBV7-9	.	.	TRBJ2-5	CASSPLTGETQYF	TGTGCCAGCAGCCCCCTCACAGGGGAGACCCAGTACTTC
TRBV11-3	TRBD2	once	TRBJ2-3	CASSLSSGATDTQYF	TGTGCCAGCAGCTTATCTAGCGGGGCCACAGATACGCAGTATTTT
TRBV7-9	.	once	TRBJ1-2	CASSSLGGGGYGYTF	TGTGCCAGCAGCTCCCTGGGGGGGGGTGGCTATGGCTACACCTTC
TRBV6-5	.	.	TRBJ1-2	CASSSDSSYGYTF	TGTGCCAGCAGTTCCGACAGTTCCTATGGCTACACCTTC
TRBV24-1	.	.	TRBJ1-2	CATSDDRGYGYTF	TGTGCCACCAGTGATGACCGGGGCTATGGCTACACCTTC
TRBV13	.	.	TRBJ2-5	CASSPYGEETQYF	TGTGCCAGCAGCCCATACGGGGAAGAGACCCAGTACTTC
TRBV2	.	.	TRBJ2-2	CASTATGEVTGELFF	TGTGCCAGCACCGCTACTGGGGAGGTTACCGGGGAGCTGTTTTTT
TRBV4-2	TRBD1	.	TRBJ2-6	CASSQDPPGTGFVSNVLTF	TGTGCCAGCAGCCAAGATCCCCCCGGGACAGGGTTTGTCTCCAACGTCCTGACTTTC
TRBV4-1	.	few	TRBJ1-5	CASSPGWVNQPQHF	TGCGCCAGCAGCCCGGGTTGGGTAAATCAGCCCCAGCATTTT
TRBV30	TRBD1	many	TRBJ2-2	CAWRRGGASTGELFF	TGTGCCTGGAGGCGAGGGGGCGCGAGCACCGGGGAGCTGTTTTTT
TRBV3-1/TRBV3-2	.	.	TRBJ1-2	CASSQEGRGVGYGYTF	TGTGCCAGCAGCCAAGAGGGGCGCGGGGTAGGCTATGGCTACACCTTC
TRBV30	.	.	TRBJ2-1	CAWVGHYNEQFF	TGTGCCTGGGTGGGACACTACAATGAGCAGTTCTTC
TRBV5-1	.	.	TRBJ2-5	CASSLEGAQETQYF	TGCGCCAGCAGCTTGGAAGGAGCTCAAGAGACCCAGTACTTC
TRBV9	TRBD1	.	TRBJ1-3	CASSVAPGQGGNTIYF	TGTGCCAGCAGCGTGGCACCGGGACAGGGCGGAAACACCATATATTTT
TRBV6-1	TRBD1	.	TRBJ2-3	CASSVWTGENTDTQYF	TGTGCCAGCAGTGTCTGGACAGGGGAAAACACAGATACGCAGTATTTT
TRBV29-1	.	.	TRBJ2-7	CSVETWGQGADRYF	.
TRBV5-4	TRBD2	.	TRBJ2-2	CAHAGTSGGPVAGELFF	TGTGCTCACGCGGGGACTAGCGGGGGGCCCGTTGCCGGGGAGCTGTTTTTT
TRBV5-1	TRBD2	.	TRBJ2-1	CASSSEPTGTTRWFF	TGCGCCAGCAGCTCGGAACCCACCGGGACTACCCGTTGGTTCTTC
TRBV3-1/TRBV3-2	TRBD2	.	TRBJ2-5	CASSQLAGGRQTQYF	TGTGCCAGCAGCCAACTAGCGGGGGGGCGTCAGACCCAGTACTTC
TRBV19	.	.	TRBJ1-1	CASSPTWGGPGTEAFF	TGTGCCAGTAGCCCAACCTGGGGGGGGCCGGGCACTGAAGCTTTCTTT
TRBV19	TRBD1	.	TRBJ1-2	CASSPDRGYGYTF	TGTGCCAGTAGCCCGGACAGGGGCTATGGCTACACCTTC
TRBV5-1	.	once	TRBJ1-1	CASRHLATRADTEAFF	TGCGCCAGCAGGCATTTGGCGACCAGGGCGGACACTGAAGCTTTCTTT
TRBV6-5	.	.	TRBJ1-5	CASRRDGNQPQHF	TGTGCCAGCAGGAGAGATGGCAATCAGCCCCAGCATTTT
TRBV11-2	TRBD1	.	TRBJ1-2	CASSQGQGYGYTF	TGTGCCAGCAGCCAGGGACAGGGCTATGGCTACACCTTC
TRBV4-2	TRBD1	.	TRBJ1-1	CASSQEWAGGEAFF	TGTGCCAGCAGCCAAGAATGGGCAGGGGGCGAAGCTTTCTTT
TRBV29-1	TRBD1	.	TRBJ1-1	CSVADRAKTEAFF	TGCAGCGTAGCCGACAGGGCGAAAACTGAAGCTTTCTTT
TRBV6-6	.	.	TRBJ2-2	CASSSSNTGELFF	TGTGCCAGCAGCAGTTCGAACACCGGGGAGCTGTTTTTT
TRBV18	.	.	TRBJ2-3	CASSQTGGDTQYF	TGTGCCAGCTCACAAACCGGGGGAGATACGCAGTATTTT
TRBV2	.	.	TRBJ1-4	CASSASDGFGGKLFF	TGTGCCAGCAGTGCCTCGGACGGATTCGGGGGAAAACTGTTTTTT
TRBV30	TRBD1	.	TRBJ2-5	CAWRQGAGKTQYF	TGTGCCTGGAGACAGGGGGCGGGAAAGACCCAGTACTTC
TRBV5-1	TRBD1	once	TRBJ1-1	CASSLGGQGNTEAFF	TGCGCCAGCAGCTTGGGAGGACAGGGAAACACTGAAGCTTTCTTT
TRBV11-3	.	.	TRBJ2-3	CASSPTAGAATQYF	TGTGCCAGCAGCCCCACTGCGGGGGCGGCTACGCAGTATTTT
TRBV30	.	.	TRBJ2-5	CAWGRGGQETQYF	TGTGCCTGGGGGAGGGGGGGACAAGAGACCCAGTACTTC
TRBV6-5	.	.	TRBJ1-4	CASSYSGPEKLFF	TGTGCCAGCAGTTACTCGGGGCCGGAAAAACTGTTTTTT
TRBV2	TRBD2	.	TRBJ2-2	CASRKAGVTGELFF	TGTGCCAGCAGGAAAGCGGGGGTCACCGGGGAGCTGTTTTTT
TRBV15	TRBD1	.	TRBJ1-6	CATSRDYRQGNSPLHF	TGTGCCACCAGCAGAGATTACCGACAGGGAAATTCACCCCTCCACTTT
TRBV29-1	.	.	TRBJ1-1	CSVVPTPASEAFF	TGCAGCGTTGTGCCCACCCCGGCTAGTGAAGCTTTCTTT
TRBV24-1	TRBD2	.	TRBJ2-7	CATSERLAGGLYEQYF	TGTGCCACCAGTGAAAGACTAGCGGGGGGTCTCTACGAGCAGTACTTC
TRBV30	.	.	TRBJ1-2	CAWSPEQGGFGYTF	TGTGCCTGGAGTCCGGAACAGGGTGGATTTGGCTACACCTTC
TRBV24-1	.	.	TRBJ2-3	CATSSGGKTDTQYF	TGTGCCACCAGTTCAGGGGGGAAAACAGATACGCAGTATTTT
TRBV30	TRBD1	.	TRBJ2-5	CAWMETGGDPLDGFQETQYF	TGTGCCTGGATGGAGACAGGGGGAGACCCACTTGACGGATTCCAAGAGACCCAGTACTTC
TRBV2	TRBD2	.	TRBJ2-1	CASNPGTSVDEQFF	TGTGCCAGCAATCCCGGGACTAGCGTCGATGAGCAGTTCTTC
TRBV2	.	.	TRBJ1-2	CASSEETASGYTF	TGTGCCAGCAGTGAAGAGACAGCGAGTGGCTACACCTTC
TRBV7-8	TRBD2	few	TRBJ2-5	CASSLARPPGGLGETQYF	TGTGCCAGCAGCTTAGCGCGCCCCCCGGGGGGGCTTGGAGAGACCCAGTACTTC
TRBV9	.	.	TRBJ2-7	CASSERGGGARGVYEQYF	TGTGCCAGCAGCGAGCGAGGGGGGGGTGCCCGCGGTGTGTACGAGCAGTACTTC